This T cell receptor (beta chain) derives from a study of shared clonotypes between healthy human individuals. The CDR3 has 17 residues. With 4 bases removed from V and 1 base from J, the gap between germline ends came to 19 bases. In germline, CDR1 is KGHSH, CDR2 LQKENI. The assay was carried out at the deep level. The material for each subset, its genomic DNA, was split evenly across several immunoSEQ plates. As originally analysed: Filtering differed, since immunoSEQ gave only junction sequences and no quality scores. Method: immunoSEQ multiplex PCR; TCRdb's copy keeps in-frame clones and lacks some. From that table come the V and J calls and clone size; the DNA was used to work out D and trimming. The sample lists 1,100,000 or so clones; about four fifths were seen once.

V gene TRBV18 combines with J gene TRBJ1-1, with a weak D call TRBD1 (5 bases). This sequence originates from a man between 18 and 29 years old in good health. Some clones in this sample may be carry-over from other donors' samples. Input material: memory CD4+ T cells from PBMCs. The subset was: CD45RA-negative fraction. CDR3: CASSQQQAFQGNTEAFF. The CDR3 DNA reads TGTGCCAGCTCACAACAACAGGCATTCCAGGGGAACACTGAAGCTTTCTTT. Looking up the rest from reference TRBV18 and TRBJ1-1 gives the full variable domain: NAGVMQNPRHLVRRRGQEARLRCSPMKGHSHVYWYRQLPEEGLKFMVYLQKENIIDESGMPKERFSAEFPKEGPSILRIQQVVRGDSAAYFCASSQQQAFQGNTEAFFGQGTRLTVV.